This TCR beta chain came from a study of OX40 agonist ivuxolimab in advanced cancers. Study as a whole: Every 2 weeks, patients received ivuxolimab intravenously, dosed at 0.01 to 10 mg/kg. Study conclusions and caveats: Relative to CD4+ cells, CD8+ T cells on average had more expanded clones.

Comments on this clone: Its target is unknown.

Assay: immunoSEQ multiplex PCR; the TCRdb copy retains only in-frame clones and omits some. This sample carries fewer than 40,000 clones, less than 85% of them seen once, and the ten largest clones take approximately 9.9%. The V gene lost 2 bases and the J gene lost 2 bases, with 10 bases spanning the gap. The CDR3 spans 15 residues. The germline CDR1 and CDR2 sequences are SGHTA and FQGNSA. The timepoints at which blood was sampled were baseline, cycle 4 day 1, and cycle 7 day 1. The clonotype was recovered from an adult with an advanced solid tumor such as melanoma, head and neck, liver or kidney cancer. This material consisted of CD4+ or CD8+ T cells sorted from blood, taken in a trial of the OX40 agonist ivuxolimab. The rearrangement joins TRBV7-2 to TRBJ2-1; TRBD2 is a possible D gene (7 bases). The CDR3 DNA sequence: TGTGCCAGCAGCTTAAGGGGGGGCGCCTACAATGAGCAGTTCTTC. Its translation: CASSLRGGAYNEQFF.